This T cell receptor beta chain was profiled in a study of cytomegalovirus exposure and HLA in healthy donors. Broader study findings: First-cohort TCR clusters were later found to tend to co-occur in the 90 to 150 validation repertoires. Reportedly, diagnosis of cytomegalovirus status by the classifier showed high specificity and sensitivity.

After removal of 0 bases from V and 4 bases from J, the junction contained 6 bases not matched to a gene. CDR3 length: 16 residues. Germline V lookup: CDR1 MGHRA, CDR2 YSYEKL. TCRdb keeps only in-frame clones here, not all; method: immunoSEQ multiplex PCR. The table shows fewer than 85,000 clones, with 95% to 97% occurring only once. Details on this clone: Antigen unknown.

The chain combines TRBV4-1 with TRBJ2-3, with 8 nucleotides matching TRBD2. The sequenced material came from PBMCs. The sequence was collected from a woman aged 18-29 years in good health and CMV-seronegative. CDR3 sequence (DNA): TGCGCCAGCAGCCAAGACGGGAGGGCCTTGTCAGATACGCAGTATTTT. The encoded protein is CASSQDGRALSDTQYF.